These 23 T cell receptor beta chains were sequenced from one sample in a study of T cells in Graves' hyperthyroidism and ophthalmopathy. Using RNA transcripts as the source, TCR beta CDR3 regions were amplified. The TCR CDR3 was amplified in a first-round RT-PCR using the HTBI primer set. TCRdb processed the multiplex PCR reads anew with MiXCR; each CDR3 protein has one entry. The profile covers nearly 750,000 distinct CDR3 sequences, with over 35% appearing a single time and roughly 30% taken by the ten largest. The sample comprised blood. Receptor source: a middle-aged woman with Graves' hyperthyroidism.

This clonotype was counted at least ten times. The gene calls are TRBV25-1 and TRBJ1-2; a weak D match, TRBD1 (5 bases). V lost 0 bases and J lost 4, with 9 bases in between. There are 14 residues in the CDR3. CDR1 is MGHDK and CDR2 is SYGVNS in the germline V gene. The CDR3 protein is CASSEYGGIYGYTF. The CDR3 region has the DNA TGTGCCAGCAGTGAATACGGGGGGATCTATGGCTACACCTTC.

The genes are TRBV7-2 and TRBJ1-4; a weak D match, TRBD1 (6 bases). The CDR3 spans 15 residues. Deletions cut 5 bases from V and 6 bases from J, with 16 bases between. Germline loops: CDR1 SGHTA, CDR2 FQGNSA. The CDR3 reads CASSGGSGTHEKLFF. In DNA form, the CDR3 reads TGTGCCAGCAGCGGGGGGTCCGGGACACATGAAAAACTGTTTTTT.

This clonotype was seen a handful of times. The chain couples TRBV6-5 to TRBJ1-4; unclear D gene. The CDR3 totals 16 residues. Germline CDR1 is MNHEY and CDR2 is SVGAGI. Trimming pared 5 bases from V and 5 bases from J, leaving 18 bases between. Here the CDR3 DNA reads TGTGCCAGCAGTCAATCCGGTAGGCCGGCAAATGAAAAACTGTTTTTT. It is translated as CASSQSGRPANEKLFF.

This chain links TRBV11-2 with TRBJ2-7, with 8 bases fitting TRBD2. This CDR3 contains 15 residues. Germline lookup yields CDR1 SGHAT and CDR2 FQNNGV. Trimming removed 8 bases from V and 4 bases from J; junction bases left unmatched: 13. CDR3 sequence: CASSPTGTRPYEQYF. The CDR3 DNA sequence: TGTGCCAGCTCCCCAACCGGGACTAGACCGTACGAGCAGTACTTC.

This clonotype has at least ten counts. The chain carries TRBV7-2 and TRBJ2-5; D is unresolved. Trimming took 10 bases from V and 5 from J, leaving 8 bases between them. CDR3 size: 10 residues. Germline CDR1 is SGHTA and CDR2 is FQGNSA. The CDR3 sequence: CATGRETQYF. The CDR3 bases are TGTGCCACCGGAAGGGAGACCCAGTACTTC.

As concerns this clonotype: This may come from a read error, since a much larger clone is one base off. V usage is TRBV4-2 and J usage is TRBJ1-2; D gene unclear. The germline CDR1 and CDR2 sequences are LGHNA and YNFKEQ. Trimming removed 5 bases at V and 10 bases at J, with 20 bases between. This CDR3 has 14 residues. The CDR3 sequence: CASSSEDIRGTYTF. CDR3 coding DNA: TGTGCCAGCAGCTCGGAGGATATTCGGGGTACCTACACCTTC.

A note on this clonotype: Being one base from a much bigger clone, this may be a read error. The chain combines TRBV11-2 with TRBJ2-7, with 12 bases aligning to TRBD2. Germline V gene sequence: CDR1 SGHAT, CDR2 FQNNGV. The CDR3 has 14 residues. The CDR3 DNA is TGTGCCAGCAGCTGGACTAGCGGGGTTTACGAGCAGCACTTC. It codes for CASSWTSGVYEQHF.

The chain combines TRBV10-3 with TRBJ2-5; possible D gene TRBD1, 6 bases. This CDR3 spans 15 amino acids. V dropped 10 bases and J dropped 5 bases, with 23 bases sitting between them. CDR1 is ENHRY and CDR2 is SYGVKD in the germline V gene. The CDR3 nucleotides read TGTGCCAGCAATCCTTCCTGGGGGCTGAGGGAGACCCAGTACTTC. Residues: CASNPSWGLRETQYF.

The genes are TRBV27 and TRBJ1-1; D is perhaps TRBD1 (6 bases). Trimming stripped 6 bases from V and 4 bases from J, with 15 bases between. Germline-derived CDR1 and CDR2 are MNHEY and SMNVEV (reference sequence). The CDR3 consists of 14 residues. The CDR3 nucleotides read TGTGCCAGCAGCCTCGGGGGCGAGTTCACTGAAGCTTTCTTT. Translation: CASSLGGEFTEAFF.

This clonotype was observed many times. The chain's CDR3 is CASSMGRGGEQYF. In DNA form, the CDR3 reads TGTGCCAGTAGTATGGGTAGGGGTGGCGAGCAGTACTTC. The J gene is TRBJ2-7, the V gene TRBV19; the D gene is possibly TRBD1 (5 bases). The CDR3 spans 13 residues. Looked up from germline, CDR1 is LNHDA and CDR2 is SQIVND (reference sequence). V lost 3 bases to trimming and J lost 6 bases, with 12 bases between them. Variable domain in full (rest from reference TRBV19 and TRBJ2-7): DGGITQSPKYLFRKEGQNVTLSCEQNLNHDAMYWYRQDPGQGLRLIYYSQIVNDFQKGDIAEGYSVSREKKESFPLTVTSAQKNPTAFYLCASSMGRGGEQYFGPGTRLTVT.

The V and J genes are TRBV20-1 and TRBJ1-2; D unresolved. This CDR3 comprises 11 residues. Germline V gene data show CDR1 as DFQATT and CDR2 as SNEGSKA (reference sequence). V was trimmed by 6 bases and J by 7 bases, leaving 12 bases between them. The CDR3 here is CSAGSSSGYTF. DNA of the CDR3: TGCAGTGCCGGATCCAGCAGTGGCTACACCTTC.

The J gene is TRBJ1-1, the V gene TRBV10-3; D call uncertain. Trimming shortened V by 4 bases and J by 0 bases, and 3 bases separated the two germline ends. Germline CDR1 and CDR2: ENHRY and SYGVKD. CDR3 length equals 12 residues. Here the CDR3 reads CAISGMNTEAFF. CDR3 in DNA: TGTGCCATCAGTGGGATGAACACTGAAGCTTTCTTT.

This rearrangement joins TRBV19 to TRBJ1-5; 10 positions agree with TRBD1. The length of the CDR3 is 17 residues. Losses at the gene ends were 3 bases for V and 6 bases for J; bases not matched to a gene: 11. The germline CDR1 and CDR2 sequences are LNHDA and SQIVND (reference sequence). The CDR3 bases are TGTGCCAGTAGTATTTTAGGGGGGACAGGGGACGGTCAGCCCCAGCATTTT. Translated, it gives CASSILGGTGDGQPQHF.

This clonotype was recorded many times. This chain joins TRBV11-2 and TRBJ2-7; D remains unclear. Germline loops: CDR1 SGHAT, CDR2 FQNNGV. The CDR3 spans 17 residues. V was shortened by 2 bases and J by 1 base, with 18 bases between the two germline ends. CDR3 bases: TGTGCCAGCAGCTTATTCCGGCTCACCAGACTTTCCTACGAGCAGTACTTC. Protein sequence: CASSLFRLTRLSYEQYF.

The chain recombines TRBV15 with TRBJ1-2, with D perhaps matching TRBD1 (6 bases). CDR3 size: 15 residues. Trimming pared 0 bases from V and 5 bases from J, leaving 13 bases between. Germline-derived CDR1 and CDR2 are LNHNV and YYDKDF (reference sequence). The CDR3, as DNA: TGTGCCACCAGCAGAGATAGGGGGTCTTCTTATGGCTACACCTTC. Its translation is CATSRDRGSSYGYTF. Using reference TRBV15 and TRBJ1-2 for the parts outside the CDR3, the full variable domain is DAMVIQNPRYQVTQFGKPVTLSCSQTLNHNVMYWYQQKSSQAPKLLFHYYDKDFNNEADTPDNFQSRRPNTSFCFLDIRSPGLGDTAMYLCATSRDRGSSYGYTFGSGTRLTVV.

The chain carries TRBV7-9 and TRBJ2-7, with D possibly matching TRBD2 (6 bases). V lost 5 bases, J lost 3 bases, and 11 bases lay in between. The length of the CDR3 is 13 residues. CDR1 and CDR2 (germline): SEHNR, FQNEAQ (reference sequence). The CDR3 here is CASSGRPIYEQYF. CDR3 coding DNA: TGTGCCAGCAGCGGGAGGCCAATCTACGAGCAGTACTTC.

Of note for this clonotype: Compared with germline, one end of the junction differs, possibly owing to a read error. V gene TRBV10-3 combines with J gene TRBJ1-2; 7 bases line up with TRBD1. The CDR3 extends over 14 amino acids. CDR1 ENHRY and CDR2 SYGVKD come from the germline V gene. In DNA, the CDR3 is TGTGCCGTCAGGCGGCAGGGGGGGAACTATGGCTACACCTTC. The encoded protein is CAVRRQGGNYGYTF.

A remark on this clonotype: This may arise from a read error, as a much more abundant clone is one base away. The chain employs TRBV11-2 and TRBJ2-7; D unresolved. CDR1 and CDR2 (germline): SGHAT, FQNNGV. V was cut by 8 bases and J by 3 bases, with 17 bases left in between. The CDR3 is made up of 14 amino acids. The CDR3, as DNA: TGTGCCAGCGGCTCCGGACCCGTGGGCTACGAGCAGTACTTC. The encoded protein is CASGSGPVGYEQYF.

This clonotype has at least ten counts. The chain couples TRBV19 to TRBJ1-5; 8 positions agree with TRBD1. This CDR3 spans 14 amino acids. The V gene's germline CDR1 is LNHDA and CDR2 SQIVND (reference sequence). With 5 bases clipped from V and 4 bases from J, the junction kept 4 bases outside the gene matches. The CDR3 loop is CASSGQGGNQPQHF. The DNA of the CDR3 is TGTGCCAGTAGTGGACAGGGCGGGAATCAGCCCCAGCATTTT.

This clonotype was observed once. Here the CDR3 DNA reads TGTGCCAGCACCCCAGGGTATGATTCACCCCTCCACTTT. This gives the protein CASTPGYDSPLHF. This rearrangement joins TRBV6-1 to TRBJ1-6; tentatively, D is TRBD1 (5 bases). Trimming removed 7 bases from V and 8 bases from J, with 12 bases in between. CDR1 and CDR2 from the germline V gene are MNHNS and SASEGT. The CDR3 is 13 residues long.

This clonotype was detected only once. The rearrangement links TRBV12-3 or TRBV12-4 to TRBJ1-1; 8 nucleotides match TRBD1. The CDR3 is 14 residues long. Trimming took 5 bases from V and 7 from J; bases not matched to a gene: 9. CDR3 sequence (DNA): TGTGCCAGCAGTCACAGGACAGGGACGATTGAAGCTTTCTTT. Translated: CASSHRTGTIEAFF.

At least ten counts were recorded for this clonotype. V usage is TRBV29-1 and J usage is TRBJ1-4; D is undetermined. This CDR3 is built from 13 residues. V gave up 4 bases and J gave up 6 bases, with 12 bases separating them. From germline, CDR1 is SQVTM and CDR2 ANQGSEA. CDR3 region: CSVVGFGDEKLFF. For the CDR3, the DNA is TGCAGCGTTGTAGGGTTTGGGGATGAAAAACTGTTTTTT.

This clonotype was detected once. The rearrangement links TRBV25-1 to TRBJ1-4, with no clear D. Germline V lookup: CDR1 MGHDK, CDR2 SYGVNS. The V end lost 6 bases, the J end lost 13 bases, and 27 bases lay between the germline ends. This CDR3 spans 16 amino acids. CDR3 residues: CASRPRLYGLEKRLFF. CDR3 DNA sequence: TGTGCCAGCAGACCCCGCCTGTATGGCCTGGAGAAAAGACTGTTTTTT.